This TCR beta chain was observed in a study of blood T cell repertoires in COVID-19. Deletions cut 2 bases from V and 2 bases from J, with 13 bases between. The CDR3 totals 15 residues. In germline, CDR1 is SGHAT, CDR2 FQNNGV. Enrolment of Seattle patients took place during active infection, and they were followed longitudinally. Original processing notes: Reference gene primer amplification yielded estimated nucleated cell counts. Sequenced by immunoSEQ multiplex PCR; TCRdb stores in-frame clones only, minus some. D and trimming come from the DNA, and the V and J calls and clone size come from that table. Among 250,000 or so clones listed, 92% were seen once.

The chain uses TRBV11-2 and TRBJ2-7; D ambiguous. The receptor was isolated from a man in his thirties or forties with COVID-19, enrolled during active disease. Source material: peripheral blood. In nucleotides, the CDR3 is TGTGCCAGCAGCTTACAGATTAACCGGGCCTACGAGCAGTACTTC. This codes for CASSLQINRAYEQYF.